The present T cell receptor beta chain was sequenced within a study of blood T cell repertoires in COVID-19. Looking at the study overall: Italy, Spain and the United States were the sources of the convalescent and acute COVID-19 samples. From T cells, B-cell-depleted T cells, or PBMCs came the material, which was cDNA or gDNA.

The CDR3 runs to 13 residues. V lost 6 bases to trimming and J lost 4 bases; unmatched junction nucleotides: 4. Original analysis: Estimates of nucleated cell counts were drawn from the amplification of reference gene primers. Profiled with immunoSEQ multiplex PCR; TCRdb holds only in-frame clones, not every one. Clone size and the V and J calls come from that table; the DNA yielded D and trimming. The sample lists approximately 180,000 clones, 85% to 90% seen once, with approximately 13% in the top ten. The Seattle patients joined while their infection was active and were tracked longitudinally afterward.

V and J are TRBV12-3 or TRBV12-4 and TRBJ2-5; 8 positions agree with TRBD1. Sequencing used peripheral blood. This TCR was recovered from a woman between 65 and 79 years old with COVID-19, enrolled during active disease. The CDR3 DNA follows: TGTGCCAGCAGCAAAGGACAGGGAGAGACCCAGTACTTC. Translated: CASSKGQGETQYF.